Listed here is a single TCR beta chain. What it binds is unknown. Only in-frame clones appear in the TCRdb table, and some are missing; sequencing was by immunoSEQ multiplex PCR. The table includes hundreds of thousands of clones, approximately 96% detected once. The length of the CDR3 is 17 residues. The germline V gene encodes CDR1 SGHNT and CDR2 YYREEE (reference sequence). V shed 1 base, J shed 0 bases, and the junction held 8 bases outside the gene matches. These data are taken from a study of shared clonotypes between healthy human individuals. Background on the study: The cohort comprised a couple of women and a few men. Their ages spanned 18 to 49 years. The plates for each donor numbered three CD4 naive, three CD4 memory, two CD8 naive and one CD8 memory. Study findings and constraints: Non-shared clonotypes showed lower generation probabilities than clonotypes common to all four donors.

It was CD45RO-negative cells, positively selected for CCR7, that made up naive CD8 cells, with terminally differentiated effector memory CD45RA+ cells excluded. Only Caucasian adults living in Nashville, Tennessee served as donors. The sequenced sample consisted of naive CD8+ T cells sorted from blood. This receptor was identified in a young woman in good health. This sequence joins TRBV5-4 and TRBJ2-7; 9 bases map to TRBD1. The CDR3 region has the DNA TGTGCCAGCAGCTTGTGGGGAGGGACAGGGAGCTCCTACGAGCAGTACTTC. Residues: CASSLWGGTGSSYEQYF.